Shown below are 9 T cell receptor beta chains from a single sample sequenced in a study of a mutant IDH1 vaccine in newly diagnosed glioma. Assay: immunoSEQ multiplex PCR; the TCRdb copy retains only in-frame clones and omits some. The sample has about 56,000 clones, about 86% seen once. The time point was: week 35, safety follow-up. Each dose of the vaccine consisted of 300 ug of mutant IDH1 20-mer peptide, with topical imiquimod. The antigens for these receptors are not known. Sequences were derived from PBMCs, sampled from a glioma patient whose treatment included an IDH1 peptide vaccine. Receptors originate from a man in his forties with glioma.

The chain carries TRBV19 and TRBJ2-3, with 7 bases identical to TRBD2. In germline, CDR1 is LNHDA, CDR2 SQIVND (reference sequence). The CDR3 is 16 amino acids. V lost 3 bases and J lost 4; bases outside the gene matches: 10. CDR3 nucleotides: TGTGCCAGTAGTATGACGGCGGGAGCTGTTGCAGATACGCAGTATTTT. It yields the protein CASSMTAGAVADTQYF.

The V call is TRBV9, the J call TRBJ1-1, with a tentative D call TRBD1 (5 bases). This CDR3 has 15 amino acids. Germline V CDR1 and CDR2: SGDLS, YYNGEE. V was trimmed by 0 bases and J by 3 bases, leaving 12 bases between them. CDR3 loop: CASSVAQGRYTEAFF. CDR3 DNA sequence: TGTGCCAGCAGCGTAGCTCAGGGCCGGTACACTGAAGCTTTCTTT.

The chain couples TRBV20-1 to TRBJ1-1; no clear D gene. The CDR3 runs to 11 residues. Trimming took off 6 bases at V and 6 bases at J, with 11 bases between the two ends. Germline values: CDR1 DFQATT, CDR2 SNEGSKA (reference sequence). CDR3 nucleotides: TGCAGTGCCCCTATATCTGCTGAAGCTTTCTTT. It translates to CSAPISAEAFF.

The genes are TRBV15 and TRBJ2-3; D is undetermined. There are 13 residues in the CDR3. Per germline, CDR1 LNHNV and CDR2 YYDKDF (reference sequence). Trimming cost V 2 bases and J 6 bases, with 9 bases left between them. CDR3 DNA: TGTGCCACCAGCAGACAGGTTCTCGATACGCAGTATTTT. Its translation: CATSRQVLDTQYF.

V and J are TRBV2 and TRBJ2-7, with D hard to call. The germline V gene has CDR1 SNHLY and CDR2 FYNNEI. The V and J ends lost 8 bases and 5 bases respectively, with 13 bases between them. The CDR3 loop spans 12 amino acids. The CDR3, as DNA: TGTGCCAGCGTAAGGGTTCGGAACGAGCAGTACTTC. This translates into CASVRVRNEQYF.

The J gene is TRBJ2-3, the V gene TRBV9; possibly TRBD1 for D (5 bases). The CDR3 has 14 amino acids. Germline CDR1 SGDLS, CDR2 YYNGEE. V was shortened by 3 bases and J by 3 bases, with 11 bases between the two germline ends. DNA of the CDR3: TGTGCCAGCAGCGCCCTGGGGCTTACAGATACGCAGTATTTT. Amino acid sequence: CASSALGLTDTQYF.

The chain is built from TRBV5-8 and TRBJ1-4; 7 bases agree with TRBD1. Looked up from germline, CDR1 is SGHTS and CDR2 is YDEGEE. This CDR3 comprises 13 residues. The CDR3, as DNA: TGTGCTTCAGCCCGACAGGGTGGTGAAAAACTGTTTTTT. Residues: CASARQGGEKLFF.

This clone was detected a few times. The rearrangement links TRBV5-4 to TRBJ1-5; weak D call: TRBD1 (5 bases). Germline V lookup: CDR1 SGHNT, CDR2 YYREEE (reference sequence). This CDR3 is built from 13 residues. V dropped 4 bases and J dropped 4 bases, with 9 bases sitting between them. The CDR3 here is CASSPGGNQPQHF. The DNA of the CDR3 is TGTGCCAGCAGCCCGGGGGGAAATCAGCCCCAGCATTTT.

The chain links TRBV19 to TRBJ2-1; no reliable D call. The V and J ends lost 1 base and 0 bases respectively, with 7 bases between them. Germline V gene sequence: CDR1 LNHDA, CDR2 SQIVND (reference sequence). The CDR3 runs to 15 residues. CDR3 amino acids: CASSIGSNSYNEQFF. The CDR3 coding sequence is TGTGCCAGTAGTATAGGGTCCAACTCCTACAATGAGCAGTTCTTC.